This entry concerns a single TCR beta chain. The antigen is unknown. On cycle 4 day 1 and cycle 7 day 1, as well as at baseline, blood was sampled. CDR1 and CDR2 from the germline V gene are PRHDT and FYEKMQ (reference sequence). The CDR3 totals 18 residues. V lost 5 bases to trimming and J lost 4 bases; unmatched junction nucleotides: 18. The sample comes from a study of OX40 agonist ivuxolimab in advanced cancers. Overall study findings and caveats: On average, CD8+ T cells showed a greater number of expanded clones than CD4+.

This table comes from immunoSEQ multiplex PCR, and its TCRdb copy is limited to in-frame clones, with some not included. The sample lists roughly 72,000 clones, 89% occurring once. The sequence was collected from an adult with an advanced solid tumor such as melanoma, head and neck, liver or kidney cancer. The chain carries TRBV13 and TRBJ2-5, with 8 bases identical to TRBD2. Material: CD4+ or CD8+ T cells sorted from blood, obtained in a trial of the OX40 agonist ivuxolimab. CDR3 region: CASSPAREGVVVGETQYF. In DNA, the CDR3 is TGTGCCAGCAGCCCCGCCCGGGAGGGTGTGGTAGTGGGAGAGACCCAGTACTTC. Looking up the rest from reference TRBV13 and TRBJ2-5 gives the full variable domain: AAGVIQSPRHLIKEKRETATLKCYPIPRHDTVYWYQQGPGQDPQFLISFYEKMQSDKGSIPDRFSAQQFSDYHSELNMSSLELGDSALYFCASSPAREGVVVGETQYFGPGTRLLVL.